Following are 19 T cell receptor beta chains from one sample sequenced in a study of technical replicates of blood from a handful of donors. Generated by immunoSEQ multiplex PCR, the TCRdb table keeps only in-frame clones and is missing some. The sample consists of over 25,000 clones, approximately 94% of them appearing once. The sample taken for sequencing was PBMCs. These receptors were taken from a human donor in good health. Some clones in this sample may be carry-over from other donors' samples.

The V call is TRBV29-1, the J call TRBJ1-2; D gene unclear. The V end was cut by 3 bases, the J end by 3 bases, with 11 bases between. This CDR3 is built from 13 residues. Germline V gene data show CDR1 as SQVTM and CDR2 as ANQGSEA. The CDR3 region is CSVESPNHYGYTF. In nucleotides, the CDR3 is TGCAGCGTTGAGAGCCCAAACCACTATGGCTACACCTTC. Drawing the rest from reference TRBV29-1 and TRBJ1-2, the complete variable domain is SAVISQKPSRDICQRGTSLTIQCQVDSQVTMMFWYRQQPGQSLTLIATANQGSEATYESGFVIDKFPISRPNLTFSTLTVSNMSPEDSSIYLCSVESPNHYGYTFGSGTRLTVV.

This chain uses TRBV5-1 with TRBJ2-7; D not resolved. CDR1 and CDR2 (germline): SGHRS, YFSETQ. Trimming took off 1 base at V and 3 bases at J, with 11 bases between the two ends. The CDR3 runs to 14 residues. The CDR3 reads CASSLSSSVYEQYF. CDR3 nucleotides: TGCGCCAGCAGCTTGTCTTCCAGTGTCTACGAGCAGTACTTC.

CDR3 in DNA: TGCGCCAGCAGCTTGGCCCCTAGCGGGAAGGGGGATGAGCAGTTCTTC. This sequence encodes CASSLAPSGKGDEQFF. This chain connects TRBV5-1 to TRBJ2-1; 9 bases match TRBD2. V gave up 0 bases and J gave up 8 bases; unmatched junction bases: 9. This CDR3 has 16 residues. Germline CDR1 SGHRS, CDR2 YFSETQ.

This clone was seen a single time. This rearrangement joins TRBV7-2 to TRBJ1-4; TRBD1 matches 10 bases. CDR1 and CDR2 (germline): SGHTA, FQGNSA. After removal of 5 bases from V and 3 bases from J, the junction contained 12 bases not matched to a gene. The CDR3 has 18 amino acids. Written as DNA, the CDR3 is TGTGCCAGCAGCGTCCGACAGGGGGCAGGGTGGGCTAATGAAAAACTGTTTTTT. Its translation is CASSVRQGAGWANEKLFF.

The rearrangement uses TRBV7-9 and TRBJ1-5; D remains unclear. Trimming stripped 5 bases from V and 6 bases from J, with 8 bases between. This CDR3 region has 12 residues. Germline V gene sequence: CDR1 SEHNR, CDR2 FQNEAQ (reference sequence). Written as DNA, the CDR3 is TGTGCCAGCAGCCTGAACAGTCAGCCCCAGCATTTT. Protein: CASSLNSQPQHF.

V gene TRBV7-2 combines with J gene TRBJ2-4; 7 bases agree with TRBD1. The V gene end was trimmed by 3 bases and the J gene end by 0 bases; junction bases not matched to a gene: 8. The CDR3 contains 17 residues. Germline V CDR1 and CDR2: SGHTA, FQGNSA. The CDR3 nucleotides are TGTGCCAGCAGCTTTCAGACAGGGACCCTAGCCAAAAACATTCAGTACTTC. Protein sequence: CASSFQTGTLAKNIQYF. The full variable domain, completed using reference TRBV7-2 and TRBJ2-4, is GAGVSQSPSNKVTEKGKDVELRCDPISGHTALYWYRQSLGQGLEFLIYFQGNSAPDKSGLPSDRFSAERTGGSVSTLTIQRTQQEDSAVYLCASSFQTGTLAKNIQYFGAGTRLSVL.

The J gene is TRBJ1-1, the V gene TRBV5-1, with D possibly matching TRBD1 (5 bases). V was pared by 5 bases and J by 1 base, with 9 bases between. Germline CDR1 is SGHRS and CDR2 is YFSETQ. The CDR3 length is 13 residues. As DNA, the CDR3 is TGCGCCAGCAGAACCAGGGAGAACACTGAAGCTTTCTTT. Protein sequence: CASRTRENTEAFF.

The gene calls are TRBV30 and TRBJ1-6; D unresolved. V dropped 7 bases and J dropped 3 bases, with 4 bases sitting between them. Germline V gene data show CDR1 as GTSNPN and CDR2 as SVGIG (reference sequence). This CDR3 region has 11 residues. As DNA, the CDR3 is TGTGCCTCGGGCTATAATTCACCCCTCCACTTT. Translating gives CASGYNSPLHF.

In its sample, this clone was seen once. The chain employs TRBV5-6 and TRBJ2-7; 7 positions agree with TRBD1. The CDR3 runs to 14 residues. Germline assignment: CDR1 SGHDT and CDR2 YYEEEE. Unmatched junction bases numbered 1, after V lost 1 base and J lost 0 bases. CDR3 coding DNA: TGTGCCAGCAGCTTGTCAGGGGGCTCCTACGAGCAGTACTTC. It yields the protein CASSLSGGSYEQYF. The entire variable domain, with the rest obtained from reference TRBV5-6 and TRBJ2-7, is as follows: DAGVTQSPTHLIKTRGQQVTLRCSPKSGHDTVSWYQQALGQGPQFIFQYYEEEERQRGNFPDRFSGHQFPNYSSELNVNALLLGDSALYLCASSLSGGSYEQYFGPGTRLTVT.

V and J are TRBV6-5 and TRBJ1-2; 9 bases match TRBD1. Germline values: CDR1 MNHEY, CDR2 SVGAGI. The J segment lost 7 bases and the V segment lost 7 bases, leaving 4 bases of the junction unmatched. This CDR3 spans 12 amino acids. The CDR3 sequence is CASTGTGFGYTF. CDR3 sequence (DNA): TGTGCCAGCACCGGGACAGGGTTTGGCTACACCTTC.

Only a few counts were recorded for this clone. This rearrangement joins TRBV11-3 to TRBJ2-7; D is perhaps TRBD2 (6 bases). The V gene's germline CDR1 is SGHNT and CDR2 YENEEA. The CDR3 loop spans 15 amino acids. The V gene lost 5 bases and the J gene lost 0 bases, with 14 bases spanning the gap. This chain's CDR3 is CASSRDSSSSYEQYF. In DNA form, the CDR3 reads TGTGCCAGCAGCCGGGACTCGTCGAGCTCCTACGAGCAGTACTTC. Using reference TRBV11-3 and TRBJ2-7 for the parts outside the CDR3, the full variable domain is EAGVVQSPRYKIIEKKQPVAFWCNPISGHNTLYWYLQNLGQGPELLIRYENEEAVDDSQLPKDRFSAERLKGVDSTLKIQPAELGDSAVYLCASSRDSSSSYEQYFGPGTRLTVT.

The chain uses TRBV2 and TRBJ1-5; D is ambiguous. Germline V gene data show CDR1 as SNHLY and CDR2 as FYNNEI. CDR3 length: 14 amino acids. V lost 7 bases and J 0 bases, leaving 10 bases between the germline ends. CDR3 residues: CASTLASSNQPQHF. Here the CDR3 DNA reads TGTGCCAGCACCCTAGCCAGTAGCAATCAGCCCCAGCATTTT.

The chain recombines TRBV18 with TRBJ2-7; 7 nucleotides agree with TRBD1. This CDR3 comprises 13 residues. Germline V gives CDR1 KGHSH, CDR2 LQKENI. With 6 bases clipped from V and 6 bases from J, the junction kept 8 bases outside the gene matches. The CDR3 is CASSRGQAGEQYF. In nucleotides, the CDR3 is TGTGCCAGCTCCCGAGGACAGGCCGGCGAGCAGTACTTC.

The CDR3 here is CAISEGATNTEAFF. The CDR3 bases are TGTGCCATCAGTGAAGGGGCGACGAACACTGAAGCTTTCTTT. The chain recombines TRBV10-3 with TRBJ1-1; the D gene is possibly TRBD1 (5 bases). Trimming removed 3 bases from V and 1 base from J, with 9 bases in between. CDR3 size: 14 residues. Germline V lookup: CDR1 ENHRY, CDR2 SYGVKD.

The V call is TRBV7-2, the J call TRBJ2-7; 8 positions match TRBD1. The junction had 2 bases not matched to a gene; V was cut back by 4 bases and J by 6 bases. CDR3 length equals 12 residues. Germline lookup yields CDR1 SGHTA and CDR2 FQGNSA. CDR3 sequence: CASSYGQGEQYF. CDR3 bases: TGTGCCAGCAGCTATGGACAGGGCGAGCAGTACTTC. Drawing the rest from reference TRBV7-2 and TRBJ2-7, the complete variable domain is GAGVSQSPSNKVTEKGKDVELRCDPISGHTALYWYRQSLGQGLEFLIYFQGNSAPDKSGLPSDRFSAERTGGSVSTLTIQRTQQEDSAVYLCASSYGQGEQYFGPGTRLTVT.

V is TRBV5-6 and J is TRBJ2-5, with 10 bases aligning to TRBD1. The CDR3 runs 16 residues. V was clipped by 2 bases and J by 1 base; unmatched bases: 5. The germline V gene encodes CDR1 SGHDT and CDR2 YYEEEE. CDR3 sequence (DNA): TGTGCCAGCAGCTTTACGACAGGGGGCATCCAAGAGACCCAGTACTTC. Translated: CASSFTTGGIQETQYF.

This chain joins TRBV25-1 and TRBJ2-5; D might be TRBD2 (6 bases). V dropped 2 bases and J dropped 7 bases, with 17 bases sitting between them. The germline V gene has CDR1 MGHDK and CDR2 SYGVNS. The CDR3 runs 15 residues. CDR3 sequence reads: CASSELSGPGGTQYF. CDR3 coding DNA: TGTGCCAGCAGTGAACTGAGCGGGCCCGGGGGGACCCAGTACTTC.

The chain couples TRBV4-3 to TRBJ1-6; TRBD1 matches at 7 bases. The CDR3 is made up of 15 amino acids. Germline CDR1 and CDR2: LGHNA and YSLEER. V dropped 3 bases and J dropped 10; count of bases not matched to a gene: 9. CDR3 nucleotide sequence: TGCGCCAGCAGCCAGGCAGGGGGTACTGGGTCACCCCTCCACTTT. Its protein product is CASSQAGGTGSPLHF.

The chain has TRBV5-5 and TRBJ2-3; 10 nucleotides match TRBD1. The germline gives CDR1 SGHKS, CDR2 YYEKEE (reference sequence). V gave up 4 bases and J gave up 8 bases; unmatched junction bases: 13. This CDR3 has 16 residues. Here the CDR3 reads CASSKDGGQGFVTQYF. In DNA, the CDR3 is TGTGCCAGCAGCAAGGACGGGGGACAGGGGTTTGTTACGCAGTATTTT. The full variable domain, rest sourced from reference TRBV5-5 and TRBJ2-3, is DAGVTQSPTHLIKTRGQQVTLRCSPISGHKSVSWYQQVLGQGPQFIFQYYEKEERGRGNFPDRFSARQFPNYSSELNVNALLLGDSALYLCASSKDGGQGFVTQYFGPGTRLTVL.